This T cell receptor beta chain was retrieved from a study of long-term antiretroviral therapy in people with HIV. A minimum of one pre-ART and two post-ART PBMC samples existed for each donor. Sequencing relied on immunoSEQ assay v3.0, run at survey level. Assay: immunoSEQ multiplex PCR; the TCRdb copy retains only in-frame clones and omits some. The repertoire holds 48,000 or so clones, with about 88% as singletons. The CDR3 length is 15 residues. The germline V and J ends were trimmed by 7 bases and 4 bases, with 19 bases remaining between them. Looked up from germline, CDR1 is MNHNY and CDR2 is SVGAGI (reference sequence).

The chain joins TRBV6-6 to TRBJ1-2; D is possibly TRBD1 (6 bases). The sequencing here drew on unsorted PBMCs, taken 0.8 years after starting antiretroviral therapy. This sequence originates from a woman aged 18-29 years with HIV. CDR3 bases: TGTGCCAGCAAATCCCGTGGGGGGGGCATCTATGGCTACACCTTC. Protein product: CASKSRGGGIYGYTF.